This record looks at one TCR beta chain sequence and its context. Seattle researchers signed up patients amid active infection and tracked them longitudinally. The data are from a study of blood T cell repertoires in COVID-19. Germline CDR1 MNHEY, CDR2 SMNVEV (reference sequence). The V and J ends lost 3 bases and 6 bases, in that order; junction bases with no gene match: 13. The CDR3 consists of 16 residues. The assay was immunoSEQ multiplex PCR, and TCRdb's table has in-frame clones only and misses some. Among 150,000 to 200,000 clones listed, 79% were seen once. The specimen sequenced was peripheral blood. The sequence came from a woman aged 40 to 55 with COVID-19, enrolled during active disease. This chain uses TRBV27 with TRBJ1-2, with 7 bases lining up with TRBD1. The CDR3 loop is CASSFSGRGGLNGYTF. In nucleotides, the CDR3 is TGTGCCAGCAGTTTTAGCGGACGAGGGGGCTTAAATGGCTACACCTTC.